This TCR beta chain was identified in a study of neoadjuvant anti-PD-1 for oral cavity cancer. Across the study: Nivolumab at 3 mg/kg was mostly given biweekly, three to four doses, pre-surgery.

Generated by immunoSEQ multiplex PCR, the TCRdb table keeps only in-frame clones and is missing some. The sample lists around 81,000 clones; more than 80% were seen once. The source is a person aged 35-80 years with oral cavity squamous cell carcinoma. This specimen was PBMCs, taken before nivolumab (anti-PD-1) treatment.

CDR3 DNA sequence: TGTGCCAGCAGCCGTAAGCCCGGCGGCAATCAGCCCCAGCATTTT. This gives the protein CASSRKPGGNQPQHF. The rearrangement links TRBV6-5 to TRBJ1-5; no definite D call. The germline V gene has CDR1 MNHEY and CDR2 SVGAGI. This CDR3 is built from 15 residues. Trimming took 6 bases from V and 2 from J, leaving 14 bases between them.